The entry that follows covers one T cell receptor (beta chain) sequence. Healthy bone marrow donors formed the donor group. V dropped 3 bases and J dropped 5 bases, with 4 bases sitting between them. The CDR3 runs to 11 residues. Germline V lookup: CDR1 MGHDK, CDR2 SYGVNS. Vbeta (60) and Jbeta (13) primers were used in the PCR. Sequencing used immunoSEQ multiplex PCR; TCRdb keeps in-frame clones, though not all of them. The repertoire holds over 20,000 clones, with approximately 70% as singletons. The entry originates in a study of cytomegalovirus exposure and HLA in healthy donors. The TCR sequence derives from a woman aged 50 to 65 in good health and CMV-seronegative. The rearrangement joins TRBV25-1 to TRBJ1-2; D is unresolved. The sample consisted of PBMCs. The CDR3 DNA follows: TGTGCCAGCAGTGACGGGTATGGCTACACCTTC. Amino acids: CASSDGYGYTF.